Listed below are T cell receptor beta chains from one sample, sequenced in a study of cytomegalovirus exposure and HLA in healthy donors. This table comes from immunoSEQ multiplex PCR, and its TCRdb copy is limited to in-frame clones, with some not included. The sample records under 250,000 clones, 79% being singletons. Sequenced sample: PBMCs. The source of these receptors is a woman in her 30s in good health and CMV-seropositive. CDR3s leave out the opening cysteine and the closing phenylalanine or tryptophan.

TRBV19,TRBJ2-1,ASSIGGSSSSYNEQF
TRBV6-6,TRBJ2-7,ASREGTAYEQY
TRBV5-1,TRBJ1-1,ASSLEPGGGSEAF
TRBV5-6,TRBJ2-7,ASSPAGYEQY
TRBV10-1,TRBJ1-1,ASTGQTNTEAF
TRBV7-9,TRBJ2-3,ASSLSSGRTDTQY
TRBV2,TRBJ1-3,ASSEGAVPGNTIY
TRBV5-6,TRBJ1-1,ASSFDRLDTEAF
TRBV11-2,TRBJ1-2,ASSLGQGANYGYT
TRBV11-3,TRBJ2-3,ASSSHRDRGQDTQY
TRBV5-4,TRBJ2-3,ASSPVSGRASRGTQY
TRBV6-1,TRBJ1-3,ASSVGQGLISGNTIY
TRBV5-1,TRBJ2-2,ASSLELSGISELF
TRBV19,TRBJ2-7,ASSIDGRDPDYEQY
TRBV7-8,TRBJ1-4,ASSLAPVEKLF
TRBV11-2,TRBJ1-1,ASSLLPEAF
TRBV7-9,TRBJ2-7,ASSTQDSYEQY
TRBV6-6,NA,ASSQTSGSRHEQY
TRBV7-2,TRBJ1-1,ASSFGGARTEAF
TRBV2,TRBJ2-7,ASTLDRDEQY
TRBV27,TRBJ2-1,ASSLRRGGSYNEQF
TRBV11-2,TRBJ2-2,ASSPTPSGELF
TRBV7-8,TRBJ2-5,ASRQGETQY
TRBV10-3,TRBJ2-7,AIRVGGYEQY
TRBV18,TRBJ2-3,ASFPLAGVTSTDTQY
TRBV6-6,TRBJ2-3,ASSYEGRTDTQY
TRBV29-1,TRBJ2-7,SVEKRQGHSYEQY
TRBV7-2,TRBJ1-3,ASSSVRSSGNTIY
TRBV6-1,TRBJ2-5,ASSEGGRLETQY
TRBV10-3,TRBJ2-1,AITSSEDNEQF
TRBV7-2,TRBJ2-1,ASSLVLAGGHEQF
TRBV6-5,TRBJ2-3,ASRTGTLTDTQY
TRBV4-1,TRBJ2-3,ASSPDPGIVTRDYTDTQY
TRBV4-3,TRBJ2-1,ASSPDGGNEQF
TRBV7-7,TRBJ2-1,ASSPTSVSSYNEQF
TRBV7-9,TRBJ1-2,ASSLDRQAAYGYT
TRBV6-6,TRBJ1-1,ASSYYRERSF
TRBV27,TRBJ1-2,ASRGQDDQPNYGYT
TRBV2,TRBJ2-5,ASSEGEETQY
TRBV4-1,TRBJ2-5,ASSQQTRWETQY
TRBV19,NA,ASSRRQGITRLNTYEQY
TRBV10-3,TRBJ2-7,ATGSGYEQY
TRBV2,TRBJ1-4,ASSEETGREKLF
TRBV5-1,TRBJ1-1,ASSLLFGGETEAF
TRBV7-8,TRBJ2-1,ASSASGGAYNEQF